Below, one TCR beta chain is given with its context. Antigen specificity is unknown. This sample is part of a study of blood T cells in healthy people across ages. Study-level background: Through template switching, about one barcoded beta molecule was captured per two T cells, as measured in model experiments.

Germline CDR1 MGHDK, CDR2 SYGVNS. J was trimmed by 3 bases and V by 4 bases; bases with no gene match: 8. This CDR3 contains 16 residues. The use of a sample-barcoded 5' primer and a J-beta primer mix characterized a second PCR of 7 to 11 cycles. Every single cDNA molecule received a tag from a template-switch adaptor with 12 random nucleotides. TCRdb re-derived calls from the 5' RACE reads in MiXCR, one entry per CDR3 protein. The sample comprises some 670,000 distinct CDR3 sequences, over 40% of which are singletons, and about 13% rests with the top ten. Study-level results: Investigators treated diversity estimates from one million T cells as underestimates. Reliance upon unsorted PBMCs precluded definitive naive versus antigen-experienced comparison.

V usage is TRBV25-1 and J usage is TRBJ2-3, with TRBD2 identical over 9 bases. The sequence was collected from a woman of 80 years or more in good health. Sequencing was done on a sample of blood. The CDR3 sequence: CASSGSGSLGTDTQYF. CDR3 nucleotide sequence: TGTGCCAGCAGTGGTAGCGGGAGTCTAGGAACAGATACGCAGTATTTT. Full variable domain (outside the CDR3, taken from reference TRBV25-1 and TRBJ2-3): EADIYQTPRYLVIGTGKKITLECSQTMGHDKMYWYQQDPGMELHLIHYSYGVNSTEKGDLSSESTVSRIRTEHFPLTLESARPSHTSQYLCASSGSGSLGTDTQYFGPGTRLTVL.